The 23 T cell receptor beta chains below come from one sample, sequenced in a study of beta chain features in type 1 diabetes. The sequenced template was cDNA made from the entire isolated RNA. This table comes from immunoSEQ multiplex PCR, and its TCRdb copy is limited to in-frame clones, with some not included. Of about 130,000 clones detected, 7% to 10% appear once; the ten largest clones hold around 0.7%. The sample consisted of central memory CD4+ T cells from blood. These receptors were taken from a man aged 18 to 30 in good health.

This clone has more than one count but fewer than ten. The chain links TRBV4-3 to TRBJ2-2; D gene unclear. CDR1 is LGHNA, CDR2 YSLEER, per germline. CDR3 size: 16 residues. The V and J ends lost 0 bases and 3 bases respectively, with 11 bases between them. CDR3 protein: CASSQDNRRDTGELFF. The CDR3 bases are TGCGCCAGCAGCCAAGATAACCGCCGGGACACCGGGGAGCTGTTTTTT.

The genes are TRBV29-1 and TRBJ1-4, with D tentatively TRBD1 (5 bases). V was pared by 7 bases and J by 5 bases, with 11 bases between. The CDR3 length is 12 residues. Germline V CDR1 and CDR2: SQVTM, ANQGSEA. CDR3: CSARAPNEKLFF. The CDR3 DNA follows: TGCAGCGCCAGGGCGCCCAATGAAAAACTGTTTTTT.

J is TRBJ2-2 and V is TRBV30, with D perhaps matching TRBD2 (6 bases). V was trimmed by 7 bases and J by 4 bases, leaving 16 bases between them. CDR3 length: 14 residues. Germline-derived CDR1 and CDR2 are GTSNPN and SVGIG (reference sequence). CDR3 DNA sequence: TGTGCCTCGTGGTGGGGAGCGGGCACCGGGGAGCTGTTTTTT. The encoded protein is CASWWGAGTGELFF.

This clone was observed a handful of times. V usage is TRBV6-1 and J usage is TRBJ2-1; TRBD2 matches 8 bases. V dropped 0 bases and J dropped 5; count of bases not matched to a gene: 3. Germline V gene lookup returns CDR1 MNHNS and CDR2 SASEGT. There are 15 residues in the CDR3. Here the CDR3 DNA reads TGTGCCAGCAGTGAAGCCGGGACTAGAAACAATGAGCAGTTCTTC. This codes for CASSEAGTRNNEQFF.

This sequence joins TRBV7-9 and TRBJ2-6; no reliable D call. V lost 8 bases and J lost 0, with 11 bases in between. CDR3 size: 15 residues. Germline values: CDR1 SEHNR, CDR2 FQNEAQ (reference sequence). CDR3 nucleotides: TGTGCCAGCGCAACAGCACACTCTGGGGCCAACGTCCTGACTTTC. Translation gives CASATAHSGANVLTF.

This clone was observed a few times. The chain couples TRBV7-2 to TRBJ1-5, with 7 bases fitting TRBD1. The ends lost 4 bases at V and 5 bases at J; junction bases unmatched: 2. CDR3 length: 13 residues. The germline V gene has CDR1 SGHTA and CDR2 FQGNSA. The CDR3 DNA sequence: TGTGCCAGCAGCTCCACAGGGGATCAGCCCCAGCATTTT. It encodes CASSSTGDQPQHF. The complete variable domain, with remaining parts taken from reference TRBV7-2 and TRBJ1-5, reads GAGVSQSPSNKVTEKGKDVELRCDPISGHTALYWYRQSLGQGLEFLIYFQGNSAPDKSGLPSDRFSAERTGGSVSTLTIQRTQQEDSAVYLCASSSTGDQPQHFGDGTRLSIL.

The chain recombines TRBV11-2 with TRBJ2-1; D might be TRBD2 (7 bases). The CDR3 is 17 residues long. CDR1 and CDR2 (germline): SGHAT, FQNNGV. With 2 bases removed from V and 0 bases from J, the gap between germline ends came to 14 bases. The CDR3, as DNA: TGTGCCAGCAGCTTACGCGGGGGCGAGAGCTCCTACAATGAGCAGTTCTTC. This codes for CASSLRGGESSYNEQFF. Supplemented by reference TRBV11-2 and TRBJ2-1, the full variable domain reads EAGVAQSPRYKIIEKRQSVAFWCNPISGHATLYWYQQILGQGPKLLIQFQNNGVVDDSQLPKDRFSAERLKGVDSTLKIQPAKLEDSAVYLCASSLRGGESSYNEQFFGPGTRLTVL.

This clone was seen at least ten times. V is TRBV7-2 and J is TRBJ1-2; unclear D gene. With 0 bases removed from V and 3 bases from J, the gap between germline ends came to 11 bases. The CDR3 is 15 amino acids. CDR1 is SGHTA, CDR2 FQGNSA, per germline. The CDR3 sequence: CASSLAAVADYGYTF. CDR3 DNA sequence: TGTGCCAGCAGCTTAGCCGCGGTGGCAGACTATGGCTACACCTTC.

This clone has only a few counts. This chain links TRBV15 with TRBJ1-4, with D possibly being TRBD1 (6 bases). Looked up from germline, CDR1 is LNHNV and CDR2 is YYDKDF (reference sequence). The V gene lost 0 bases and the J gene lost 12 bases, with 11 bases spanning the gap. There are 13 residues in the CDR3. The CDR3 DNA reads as TGTGCCACCAGCAGAGATGGGGGCGGCGAACTGTTTTTT. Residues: CATSRDGGGELFF.

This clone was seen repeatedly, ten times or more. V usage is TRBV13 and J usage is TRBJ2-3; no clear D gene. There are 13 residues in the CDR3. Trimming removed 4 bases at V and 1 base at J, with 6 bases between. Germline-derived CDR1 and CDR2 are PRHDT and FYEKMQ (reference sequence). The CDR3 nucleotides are TGTGCCAGCAGCTCCGCGGGCACAGATACGCAGTATTTT. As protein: CASSSAGTDTQYF.

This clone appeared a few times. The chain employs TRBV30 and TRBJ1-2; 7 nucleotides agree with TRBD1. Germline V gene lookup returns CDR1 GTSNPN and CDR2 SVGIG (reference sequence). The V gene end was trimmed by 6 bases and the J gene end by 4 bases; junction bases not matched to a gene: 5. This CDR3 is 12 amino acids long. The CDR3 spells CACFGTAYGYTF. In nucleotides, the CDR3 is TGTGCCTGTTTCGGGACAGCCTATGGCTACACCTTC.

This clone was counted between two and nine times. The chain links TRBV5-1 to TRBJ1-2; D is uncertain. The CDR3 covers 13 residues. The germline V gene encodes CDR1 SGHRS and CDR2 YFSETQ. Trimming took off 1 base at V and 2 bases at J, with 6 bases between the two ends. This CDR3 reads CASSLTTNYGYTF. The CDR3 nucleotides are TGCGCCAGCAGCTTGACAACCAACTATGGCTACACCTTC.

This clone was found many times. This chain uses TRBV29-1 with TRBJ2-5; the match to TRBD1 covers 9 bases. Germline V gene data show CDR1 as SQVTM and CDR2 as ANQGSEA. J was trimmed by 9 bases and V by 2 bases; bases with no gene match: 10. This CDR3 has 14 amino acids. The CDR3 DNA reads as TGCAGCGTTGAACCGGGACAGGGCGGAAGGCCCCAGTACTTC. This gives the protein CSVEPGQGGRPQYF.

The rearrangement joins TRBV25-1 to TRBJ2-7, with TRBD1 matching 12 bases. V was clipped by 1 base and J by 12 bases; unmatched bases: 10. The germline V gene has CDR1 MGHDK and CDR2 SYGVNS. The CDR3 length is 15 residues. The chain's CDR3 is CASSESGTGGNDRYF. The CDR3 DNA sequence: TGTGCCAGCAGTGAATCCGGGACAGGGGGCAATGATCGGTACTTC.

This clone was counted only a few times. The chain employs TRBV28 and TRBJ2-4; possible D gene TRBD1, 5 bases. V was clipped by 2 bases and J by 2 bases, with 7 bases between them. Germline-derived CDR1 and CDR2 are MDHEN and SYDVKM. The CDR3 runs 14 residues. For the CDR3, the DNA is TGTGCCAGCAGTTTACAGGGAACCAAAAACATTCAGTACTTC. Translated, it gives CASSLQGTKNIQYF.

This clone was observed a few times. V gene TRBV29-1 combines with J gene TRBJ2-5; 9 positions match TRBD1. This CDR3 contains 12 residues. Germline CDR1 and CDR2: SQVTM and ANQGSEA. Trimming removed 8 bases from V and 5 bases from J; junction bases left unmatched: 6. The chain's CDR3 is CSSRQGGETQYF. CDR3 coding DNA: TGCAGCTCCCGACAGGGGGGTGAGACCCAGTACTTC.

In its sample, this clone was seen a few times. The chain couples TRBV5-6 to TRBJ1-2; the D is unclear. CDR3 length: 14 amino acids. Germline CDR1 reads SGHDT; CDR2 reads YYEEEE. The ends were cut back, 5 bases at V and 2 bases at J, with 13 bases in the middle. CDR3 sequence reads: CASSQRTVNYGYTF. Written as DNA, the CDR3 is TGTGCCAGCAGTCAACGTACAGTGAACTATGGCTACACCTTC.

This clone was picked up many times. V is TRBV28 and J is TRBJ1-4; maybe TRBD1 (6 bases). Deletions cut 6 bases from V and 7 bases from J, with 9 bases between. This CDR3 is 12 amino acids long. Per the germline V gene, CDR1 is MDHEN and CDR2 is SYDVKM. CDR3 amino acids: CASRAGVEKLFF. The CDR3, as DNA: TGTGCCAGCAGGGCAGGGGTTGAAAAACTGTTTTTT.

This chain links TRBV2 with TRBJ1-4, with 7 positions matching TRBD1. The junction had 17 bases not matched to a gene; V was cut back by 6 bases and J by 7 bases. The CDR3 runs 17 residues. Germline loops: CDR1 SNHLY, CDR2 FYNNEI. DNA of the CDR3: TGTGCCAGCAGCCTATCACCACTGACAGGGACCCGTGAAAAACTGTTTTTT. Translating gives CASSLSPLTGTREKLFF.

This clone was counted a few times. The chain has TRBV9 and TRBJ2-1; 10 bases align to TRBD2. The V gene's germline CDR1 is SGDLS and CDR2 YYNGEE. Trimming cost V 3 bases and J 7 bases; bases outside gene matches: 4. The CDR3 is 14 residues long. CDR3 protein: CASSGAGGPNEQFF. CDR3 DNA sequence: TGTGCCAGCAGCGGAGCGGGGGGGCCTAATGAGCAGTTCTTC.

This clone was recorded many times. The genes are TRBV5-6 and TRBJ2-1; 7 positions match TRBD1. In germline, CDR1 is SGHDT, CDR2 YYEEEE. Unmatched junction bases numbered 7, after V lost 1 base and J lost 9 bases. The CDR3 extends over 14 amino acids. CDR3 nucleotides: TGTGCCAGCAGCTTGAGCCAGGGGGTCCGTGAGCAGTTCTTC. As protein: CASSLSQGVREQFF.

CDR3 region: CAWSVGGTGVEQYF. The CDR3 nucleotides are TGTGCCTGGAGTGTAGGGGGGACAGGGGTCGAGCAGTACTTC. The chain combines TRBV30 with TRBJ2-7; 10 bases match TRBD1. Germline CDR1 reads GTSNPN; CDR2 reads SVGIG (reference sequence). The CDR3 has 14 residues. Trimming took 0 bases from V and 6 from J; bases not matched to a gene: 5.

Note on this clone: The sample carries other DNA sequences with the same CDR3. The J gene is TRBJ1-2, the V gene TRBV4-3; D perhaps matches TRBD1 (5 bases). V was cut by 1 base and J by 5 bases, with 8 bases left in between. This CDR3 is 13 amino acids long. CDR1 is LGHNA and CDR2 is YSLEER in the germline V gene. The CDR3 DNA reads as TGCGCCAGCAGCCAAGCAGGGAATTATGGCTACACCTTC. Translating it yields CASSQAGNYGYTF.